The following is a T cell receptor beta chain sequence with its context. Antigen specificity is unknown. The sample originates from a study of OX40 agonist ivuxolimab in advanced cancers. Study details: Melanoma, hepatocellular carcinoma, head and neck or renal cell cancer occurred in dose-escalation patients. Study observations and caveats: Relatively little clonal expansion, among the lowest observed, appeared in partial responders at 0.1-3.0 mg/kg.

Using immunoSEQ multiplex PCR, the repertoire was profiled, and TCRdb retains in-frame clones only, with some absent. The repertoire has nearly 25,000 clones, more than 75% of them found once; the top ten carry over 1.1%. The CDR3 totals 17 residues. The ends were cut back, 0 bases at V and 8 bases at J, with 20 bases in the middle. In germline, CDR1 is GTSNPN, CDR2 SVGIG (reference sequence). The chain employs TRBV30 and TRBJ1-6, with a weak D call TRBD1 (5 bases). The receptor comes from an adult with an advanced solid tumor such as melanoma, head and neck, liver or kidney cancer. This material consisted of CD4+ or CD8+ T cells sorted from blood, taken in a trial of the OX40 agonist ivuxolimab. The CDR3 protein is CAWSVSQGGAHHSPLHF. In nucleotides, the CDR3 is TGTGCCTGGAGTGTATCCCAGGGAGGGGCCCATCATTCACCCCTCCACTTT.